The rows below give T cell receptor beta chains drawn from one sample of a study of T-cell reconstitution after alpha-beta-depleted transplantation in children. TCRdb re-called the PCR reads with MiXCR, one entry per CDR3 protein. The sample lists around 500,000 distinct CDR3 sequences, about 12% occurring once. Here the sequenced sample was PBMCs from the stem cell graft donor, taken from the stem cell graft. All receptors derive from a human donor who donated a stem cell graft to a child with combined immunodeficiency. Each CDR3 is given with its conserved first and last residue. The order of the fields is V gene, D gene, clone size, J gene, CDR3 protein, CDR3 DNA. A D gene is named only where the DNA matches it firmly. Clone size is given for some rows only: seen once, a few or many times, or a class if the clone is expanded.

v_gene: TRBV27; d_gene: NA; abundance: few; j_gene: TRBJ1-5; CDR3aa: CASGPDGGNQPQHF; CDR3nt: TGTGCCAGCGGGCCGGACGGCGGCAATCAGCCCCAGCATTTT
v_gene: TRBV6-5; d_gene: TRBD1; abundance: few; j_gene: TRBJ1-5; CDR3aa: CASSTTGVGQPQHF; CDR3nt: TGTGCCAGCAGTACAACAGGGGTGGGTCAGCCCCAGCATTTT
v_gene: TRBV4-3; d_gene: NA; abundance: few; j_gene: TRBJ1-1; CDR3aa: CASSQAPATEAFF; CDR3nt: TGCGCCAGCAGCCAAGCGCCGGCCACTGAAGCTTTCTTT
v_gene: TRBV10-3; d_gene: NA; abundance: NA; j_gene: TRBJ1-1; CDR3aa: CAITPGHPGRTEAFF; CDR3nt: TGTGCCATCACCCCGGGACATCCTGGGCGCACTGAAGCTTTCTTT
v_gene: TRBV10-3; d_gene: NA; abundance: NA; j_gene: TRBJ1-3; CDR3aa: CAIRTESGNTIYF; CDR3nt: TGTGCCATCCGGACAGAATCTGGAAACACCATATATTTT
v_gene: TRBV20-1; d_gene: NA; abundance: many; j_gene: TRBJ2-1; CDR3aa: CSAVQLGDNEQFF; CDR3nt: TGCAGTGCTGTACAGCTGGGGGACAATGAGCAGTTCTTC
v_gene: TRBV7-6; d_gene: TRBD1; abundance: NA; j_gene: TRBJ2-2; CDR3aa: CASSLGTGGLTGELFF; CDR3nt: TGTGCCAGCAGCTTAGGGACAGGGGGCTTGACCGGGGAGCTGTTTTTT
v_gene: TRBV20-1; d_gene: TRBD1; abundance: many; j_gene: TRBJ1-2; CDR3aa: CSARGTGTHYGYTF; CDR3nt: TGCAGTGCTAGAGGGACAGGGACTCACTATGGCTACACCTTC
v_gene: TRBV30; d_gene: TRBD2; abundance: few; j_gene: TRBJ2-1; CDR3aa: CAWHQRTSDYNEQFF; CDR3nt: TGTGCCTGGCACCAAAGGACTAGCGACTACAATGAGCAGTTCTTC
v_gene: TRBV5-1; d_gene: TRBD2; abundance: NA; j_gene: TRBJ2-2; CDR3aa: CASSLSAGGPTGELFF; CDR3nt: TGCGCCAGCAGCTTGTCAGCGGGAGGGCCCACCGGGGAGCTGTTTTTT
v_gene: TRBV20-1; d_gene: TRBD2; abundance: many; j_gene: TRBJ2-7; CDR3aa: CSALHPTSGLYEQYF; CDR3nt: TGCAGTGCTCTCCACCCGACTAGCGGACTCTACGAGCAGTACTTC
v_gene: TRBV20-1; d_gene: NA; abundance: NA; j_gene: TRBJ2-5; CDR3aa: CSPGTLWETQYF; CDR3nt: TGCAGTCCCGGGACTCTCTGGGAGACCCAGTACTTC
v_gene: TRBV14; d_gene: NA; abundance: NA; j_gene: TRBJ2-7; CDR3aa: CASSSRDGVYTYEQYF; CDR3nt: TGTGCCAGCAGCAGCCGGGACGGCGTTTACACCTACGAGCAGTACTTC
v_gene: TRBV28; d_gene: TRBD1; abundance: few; j_gene: TRBJ1-4; CDR3aa: CASSPPGQGGEKLFF; CDR3nt: TGTGCCAGCAGTCCTCCGGGACAGGGTGGAGAAAAACTGTTTTTT
v_gene: TRBV11-3; d_gene: NA; abundance: NA; j_gene: TRBJ2-2; CDR3aa: CASSIRRGSGELFF; CDR3nt: TGTGCCAGCAGCATCCGTCGTGGCAGCGGGGAGCTGTTTTTT
v_gene: TRBV11-2; d_gene: TRBD2; abundance: few; j_gene: TRBJ2-4; CDR3aa: CASSLLFAGGLAKNIQYF; CDR3nt: TGTGCCAGCAGCTTATTATTTGCGGGAGGCTTAGCCAAAAACATTCAGTACTTC
v_gene: TRBV4-3; d_gene: NA; abundance: NA; j_gene: TRBJ2-7; CDR3aa: CASSQDVGAGYEQYF; CDR3nt: TGCGCCAGCAGCCAAGATGTCGGGGCCGGGTACGAGCAGTACTTC
v_gene: TRBV4-3; d_gene: NA; abundance: few; j_gene: TRBJ2-5; CDR3aa: CASSQGGSINQETQYF; CDR3nt: TGCGCCAGCAGCCAAGGGGGAAGCATAAATCAAGAGACCCAGTACTTC
v_gene: TRBV4-1; d_gene: NA; abundance: NA; j_gene: TRBJ2-7; CDR3aa: CASSQDSIQGSRGSLYEQYF; CDR3nt: TGCGCCAGCAGCCAAGATTCTATACAGGGTTCCCGGGGTTCCCTTTACGAGCAGTACTTC
v_gene: TRBV20-1; d_gene: TRBD2; abundance: many; j_gene: TRBJ2-7; CDR3aa: CSARGLAGDHYEQYF; CDR3nt: TGCAGTGCTAGAGGACTAGCGGGAGATCACTACGAGCAGTACTTC
v_gene: TRBV7-2; d_gene: TRBD2; abundance: many; j_gene: TRBJ2-7; CDR3aa: CASSSTSGSTYEQYF; CDR3nt: TGTGCCAGCAGCTCGACTAGCGGGTCAACCTACGAGCAGTACTTC
v_gene: TRBV27; d_gene: TRBD2; abundance: few; j_gene: TRBJ2-2; CDR3aa: CASTTPGYSGLADNTGELFF; CDR3nt: TGTGCCAGCACTACACCAGGGTACTCCGGGCTAGCGGATAACACCGGGGAGCTGTTTTTT
v_gene: TRBV5-5; d_gene: TRBD1; abundance: NA; j_gene: TRBJ2-3; CDR3aa: CASRDRGGDTQYF; CDR3nt: TGTGCCAGCAGGGACAGGGGAGGGGATACGCAGTATTTT
v_gene: TRBV12-3/TRBV12-4; d_gene: NA; abundance: many; j_gene: TRBJ1-4; CDR3aa: CASSFRTDEKLFF; CDR3nt: TGTGCCAGCAGTTTTAGGACCGACGAAAAACTGTTTTTT
v_gene: TRBV24-1; d_gene: NA; abundance: few; j_gene: TRBJ2-3; CDR3aa: CATSVGNTDTQYF; CDR3nt: TGTGCCACCAGTGTCGGCAACACAGATACGCAGTATTTT
v_gene: TRBV9; d_gene: TRBD2; abundance: few; j_gene: TRBJ2-1; CDR3aa: CASSVIASGGANEQFF; CDR3nt: TGTGCCAGCAGCGTCATAGCCAGCGGGGGGGCCAATGAGCAGTTCTTC
v_gene: TRBV30; d_gene: TRBD2; abundance: NA; j_gene: TRBJ2-5; CDR3aa: CAWTSSGGSWETQYF; CDR3nt: TGTGCCTGGACATCTAGCGGGGGGTCCTGGGAGACCCAGTACTTC
v_gene: TRBV12-3/TRBV12-4; d_gene: TRBD2; abundance: few; j_gene: TRBJ2-1; CDR3aa: CASSLGPAGVPHEQFF; CDR3nt: TGTGCCAGCAGTTTAGGGCCAGCGGGAGTACCCCATGAGCAGTTCTTC
v_gene: TRBV11-1; d_gene: NA; abundance: NA; j_gene: TRBJ2-7; CDR3aa: CASSLAPPGAIYEQYF; CDR3nt: TGTGCCAGCAGCTTAGCCCCTCCTGGGGCGATTTACGAGCAGTACTTC
v_gene: TRBV7-6; d_gene: TRBD2; abundance: few; j_gene: TRBJ2-7; CDR3aa: CASSISGGAWEQYF; CDR3nt: TGTGCCAGCAGCATTAGCGGGGGGGCATGGGAGCAGTACTTC
v_gene: TRBV3-1; d_gene: NA; abundance: NA; j_gene: TRBJ2-6; CDR3aa: CASSRMGATNVLTF; CDR3nt: TGTGCCAGCAGCAGGATGGGGGCGACCAACGTCCTGACTTTC
v_gene: TRBV12-3/TRBV12-4; d_gene: TRBD1; abundance: few; j_gene: TRBJ1-5; CDR3aa: CASNRQGSQPQHF; CDR3nt: TGTGCCAGCAACCGACAGGGTTCTCAGCCCCAGCATTTT
v_gene: TRBV28; d_gene: NA; abundance: few; j_gene: TRBJ2-6; CDR3aa: CASSWTERSGANVLTF; CDR3nt: TGTGCCAGCAGTTGGACGGAGAGATCTGGGGCCAACGTCCTGACTTTC
v_gene: TRBV12-3/TRBV12-4; d_gene: NA; abundance: many; j_gene: TRBJ1-1; CDR3aa: CASSFHSPGTEAFF; CDR3nt: TGTGCCAGCAGTTTTCACAGCCCGGGCACTGAAGCTTTCTTT
v_gene: TRBV9; d_gene: TRBD2; abundance: many; j_gene: TRBJ2-1; CDR3aa: CASSVGSSGPAYNEQFF; CDR3nt: TGTGCCAGCAGCGTAGGTAGTAGCGGGCCCGCCTACAATGAGCAGTTCTTC
v_gene: TRBV6-1; d_gene: TRBD1; abundance: NA; j_gene: TRBJ1-3; CDR3aa: CASSLSDRDGNTIYF; CDR3nt: TGTGCCAGCAGCCTTTCCGACAGGGATGGAAACACCATATATTTT
v_gene: TRBV7-9; d_gene: TRBD1; abundance: NA; j_gene: TRBJ1-2; CDR3aa: CASSRSGTGNGYTF; CDR3nt: TGTGCCAGCAGCCGATCCGGGACAGGGAATGGCTACACCTTC
v_gene: TRBV7-2; d_gene: NA; abundance: NA; j_gene: TRBJ2-3; CDR3aa: CASTMVAGTDTQYF; CDR3nt: TGTGCCAGCACTATGGTTGCAGGCACAGATACGCAGTATTTT
v_gene: TRBV27; d_gene: NA; abundance: few; j_gene: TRBJ2-3; CDR3aa: CASSPGTAGADTQYF; CDR3nt: TGTGCCAGCAGCCCCGGGACGGCTGGGGCGGATACGCAGTATTTT
v_gene: TRBV28; d_gene: TRBD2; abundance: few; j_gene: TRBJ2-3; CDR3aa: CASSLRLAWDTQYF; CDR3nt: TGTGCCAGCAGTTTAAGACTAGCGTGGGATACGCAGTATTTT